A single sample gave rise to the 28 T cell receptor beta chains below, sequenced in a study of control samples from healthy donors and cancer patients. TCRdb's table, derived via immunoSEQ multiplex PCR, lists solely in-frame clones and lacks some. The data contain approximately 160,000 clones, approximately 92% of them seen just once; the ten biggest clones take up around 2.2%. The sequenced material came from blood. The source is a woman aged 40-49 years in good health.

The genes are TRBV7-9 and TRBJ2-7; 9 bases are a match to TRBD1. Germline V gene sequence: CDR1 SEHNR, CDR2 FQNEAQ (reference sequence). This CDR3 contains 16 residues. The junction had 8 bases not matched to a gene; V was cut back by 5 bases and J by 0 bases. In DNA, the CDR3 is TGTGCCAGCAGCACACCCGGGACAGGGACCTCCTACGAGCAGTACTTC. Residues: CASSTPGTGTSYEQYF. The full variable domain, in which reference TRBV7-9 and TRBJ2-7 provide the parts outside the CDR3, is DTGVSQNPRHKITKRGQNVTFRCDPISEHNRLYWYRQTLGQGPEFLTYFQNEAQLEKSRLLSDRFSAERPKGSFSTLEIQRTEQGDSAMYLCASSTPGTGTSYEQYFGPGTRLTVT.

The chain links TRBV6-5 to TRBJ1-4; weak D call: TRBD1 (5 bases). There are 14 residues in the CDR3. The germline gives CDR1 MNHEY, CDR2 SVGAGI. The germline V and J ends were trimmed by 10 bases and 8 bases, with 20 bases remaining between them. CDR3 protein: CATNTWDLGEKLFF. As DNA, the CDR3 is TGTGCCACCAACACTTGGGACCTCGGAGAAAAACTGTTTTTT.

The rearrangement uses TRBV4-1 and TRBJ2-3, with D possibly being TRBD1 (5 bases). CDR1 and CDR2 from the germline V gene are MGHRA and YSYEKL. With 5 bases removed from V and 4 bases from J, the gap between germline ends came to 19 bases. This CDR3 has 16 residues. The CDR3 spells CASSVRESRAADTQYF. Here the CDR3 DNA reads TGCGCCAGCAGCGTCAGGGAATCTCGGGCTGCAGATACGCAGTATTTT.

J is TRBJ1-3 and V is TRBV3-1 (or the pseudogene TRBV3-2), with D unclear. Between the trimmed V and J ends, which lost 3 bases and 0 bases, there was a span of 12 bases. This CDR3 is built from 16 residues. Germline V CDR1 and CDR2: LGHDT, YNNKEL (reference sequence). The CDR3 bases are TGTGCCAGCAGCCAGGGCACAGTGATCTCTGGAAACACCATATATTTT. Residues: CASSQGTVISGNTIYF.

This chain connects TRBV5-4 to TRBJ1-3; possible D gene TRBD1, 5 bases. Between the trimmed V and J ends, which lost 6 bases and 3 bases, there was a span of 13 bases. The germline V gene encodes CDR1 SGHNT and CDR2 YYREEE (reference sequence). This CDR3 contains 14 residues. CDR3 region: CASTLDRNGNTIYF. The CDR3 region has the DNA TGTGCCAGCACCCTAGACAGAAATGGAAACACCATATATTTT.

V gene TRBV7-9 combines with J gene TRBJ2-1; D not certain. Trimming took off 1 base at V and 7 bases at J, with 8 bases between the two ends. The germline CDR1 and CDR2 sequences are SEHNR and FQNEAQ (reference sequence). The CDR3 is 13 residues long. This chain's CDR3 is CASSLGSRNEQFF. In nucleotides, the CDR3 is TGTGCCAGCAGCTTAGGCAGTCGGAATGAGCAGTTCTTC.

The chain uses TRBV2 and TRBJ2-7, with no clear D. The CDR3 sequence is 13 residues long. Per germline, CDR1 SNHLY and CDR2 FYNNEI. The ends were cut back, 3 bases at V and 3 bases at J, with 9 bases in the middle. The DNA of the CDR3 is TGTGCCAGCAGTGACGGACCTTACTACGAGCAGTACTTC. Translation gives CASSDGPYYEQYF.

The J gene is TRBJ1-2, the V gene TRBV7-9; 7 nucleotides align to TRBD1. The CDR3 totals 14 residues. V was pared by 4 bases and J by 4 bases, with 6 bases of the junction left unmatched. CDR1 is SEHNR, CDR2 FQNEAQ, per germline (reference sequence). Here the CDR3 reads CASSSQGEGYGYTF. In DNA, the CDR3 is TGTGCCAGCAGCTCTCAGGGGGAGGGCTATGGCTACACCTTC.

The chain couples TRBV11-2 to TRBJ1-2, with D maybe TRBD1 (5 bases). The germline V and J ends were trimmed by 4 bases and 6 bases, with 18 bases remaining between them. The V gene's germline CDR1 is SGHAT and CDR2 FQNNGV. This CDR3 is 15 amino acids long. The CDR3 region has the DNA TGTGCCAGCAGCTCGGGGTCAGGGTTTATAGATGGCTACACCTTC. Protein product: CASSSGSGFIDGYTF.

This chain connects TRBV7-2 to TRBJ2-3; D unclear. CDR3 length equals 13 residues. Germline-derived CDR1 and CDR2 are SGHTA and FQGNSA. The V end lost 5 bases, the J end lost 6 bases, and 12 bases lay between the germline ends. Here the CDR3 DNA reads TGTGCCAGCAGCCAAGCCCCGTGGGATACGCAGTATTTT. Protein product: CASSQAPWDTQYF.

The chain links TRBV9 to TRBJ1-3; D remains unclear. The CDR3 length is 15 residues. V was pared by 3 bases and J by 4 bases, with 14 bases between. The germline CDR1 and CDR2 sequences are SGDLS and YYNGEE. Here the CDR3 DNA reads TGTGCCAGCAGCGCCCCGGACCCCATGGGAAACACCATATATTTT. It codes for CASSAPDPMGNTIYF.

In nucleotides, the CDR3 is TGTGCCAGTAGATTTACAGGGGACACTGAAGCTTTCTTT. Its protein is CASRFTGDTEAFF. The chain combines TRBV19 with TRBJ1-1, with 7 bases aligning to TRBD1. The J segment lost 3 bases and the V segment lost 6 bases, leaving 4 bases of the junction unmatched. The CDR3 covers 13 residues. Germline lookup yields CDR1 LNHDA and CDR2 SQIVND (reference sequence).

Points on this clone: Other DNA sequences within the sample encode an identical CDR3. The rearrangement uses TRBV12-5 and TRBJ1-2; D is possibly TRBD1 (5 bases). Germline CDR1 reads LGHNT; CDR2 reads FRNRAP. Deletions cut 9 bases from V and 7 bases from J, with 21 bases between. The length of the CDR3 is 14 residues. Written as DNA, the CDR3 is TGTGCTAGCGGTCTCGGCCGGGGCGGGTCTGGCTACACCTTC. Its translation is CASGLGRGGSGYTF.

The V gene is TRBV19, the J gene TRBJ1-6, with a possible D match to TRBD1 (5 bases). Germline CDR1 is LNHDA and CDR2 is SQIVND (reference sequence). The CDR3 spans 16 residues. V lost 1 base and J lost 6, with 13 bases in between. In DNA form, the CDR3 reads TGTGCCAGTAGTATAGTTGGGGCAGGAAGTAATTCACCCCTCCACTTT. Translating gives CASSIVGAGSNSPLHF.

The rearrangement joins TRBV18 to TRBJ1-2; no clear D gene. V lost 2 bases, J lost 8 bases, and 12 bases lay in between. The CDR3 is 13 residues long. Germline CDR1 and CDR2: KGHSH and LQKENI. The CDR3 reads CASSPVPDQGYTF. Written as DNA, the CDR3 is TGTGCCAGCTCACCAGTCCCAGACCAAGGCTACACCTTC. The full variable domain, in which reference TRBV18 and TRBJ1-2 provide the parts outside the CDR3, is NAGVMQNPRHLVRRRGQEARLRCSPMKGHSHVYWYRQLPEEGLKFMVYLQKENIIDESGMPKERFSAEFPKEGPSILRIQQVVRGDSAAYFCASSPVPDQGYTFGSGTRLTVV.

The V and J genes are TRBV5-1 and TRBJ1-1; 8 positions agree with TRBD1. This CDR3 has 15 residues. Germline V gives CDR1 SGHRS, CDR2 YFSETQ. The V and J ends lost 4 bases and 0 bases, in that order; junction bases with no gene match: 5. CDR3 bases: TGCGCCAGCAGCACAGGGACAGGCATGAACACTGAAGCTTTCTTT. Protein product: CASSTGTGMNTEAFF.

The chain has TRBV5-6 and TRBJ2-7; D remains unclear. There are 12 residues in the CDR3. The germline V gene encodes CDR1 SGHDT and CDR2 YYEEEE. V dropped 4 bases and J dropped 5 bases, with 10 bases sitting between them. The chain's CDR3 is CASSEIRDEQYF. The CDR3, as DNA: TGTGCCAGCAGCGAAATCCGAGACGAGCAGTACTTC.

This clone has only a few counts. The genes are TRBV5-1 and TRBJ2-6, with 7 bases lining up with TRBD1. J gave up 10 bases and V 0 bases, and 4 bases lay outside the gene matches. The CDR3 length is 14 residues. Germline values: CDR1 SGHRS, CDR2 YFSETQ. The CDR3 protein is CASSLGGTANVLTF. In DNA form, the CDR3 reads TGCGCCAGCAGCTTGGGTGGGACAGCTAACGTCCTGACTTTC. Full variable domain (outside the CDR3, taken from reference TRBV5-1 and TRBJ2-6): KAGVTQTPRYLIKTRGQQVTLSCSPISGHRSVSWYQQTPGQGLQFLFEYFSETQRNKGNFPGRFSGRQFSNSRSEMNVSTLELGDSALYLCASSLGGTANVLTFGAGSRLTVL.

This chain uses TRBV12-3 or TRBV12-4 with TRBJ2-7, with D possibly called TRBD1 or TRBD2 (5 bases each). The V gene lost 8 bases and the J gene lost 0 bases, with 11 bases spanning the gap. The CDR3 contains 13 residues. Written as DNA, the CDR3 is TGTGCCAGCCGGTCGGGGACCTCCTACGAGCAGTACTTC. Protein product: CASRSGTSYEQYF.

The gene calls are TRBV5-6 and TRBJ1-5; D is uncertain. V lost 0 bases and J lost 2, with 6 bases in between. Germline values: CDR1 SGHDT, CDR2 YYEEEE. The CDR3 length is 14 residues. The DNA of the CDR3 is TGTGCCAGCAGCTTGGGGTACGGCAATCAGCCCCAGCATTTT. This gives the protein CASSLGYGNQPQHF.

The gene calls are TRBV13 and TRBJ2-7, with D possibly matching TRBD2 (7 bases). Germline V gene sequence: CDR1 PRHDT, CDR2 FYEKMQ (reference sequence). This CDR3 comprises 15 residues. The V end was cut by 5 bases, the J end by 2 bases, with 16 bases between. CDR3 sequence: CASSKEGGRTYEQYF. In DNA, the CDR3 is TGTGCCAGCAGCAAAGAGGGGGGGCGGACCTACGAGCAGTACTTC.

Comments on this clone: Other DNA sequences of this sample code for an identical CDR3. The chain links TRBV5-1 to TRBJ1-1; TRBD1 aligns across 9 bases. Germline values: CDR1 SGHRS, CDR2 YFSETQ. The CDR3 runs to 14 residues. With 4 bases clipped from V and 4 bases from J, the junction kept 5 bases outside the gene matches. The CDR3 bases are TGCGCCAGCAGCGCGGGACAGGGTTCCACTGAAGCTTTCTTT. This gives the protein CASSAGQGSTEAFF.

CDR3 in DNA: TGTGCCATCAGCCCGGGCCCCCAAGGGACTGAAGCTTTCTTT. It yields the protein CAISPGPQGTEAFF. The chain links TRBV10-3 to TRBJ1-1; D gene uncertain. The CDR3 sequence is 14 residues long. Germline V gives CDR1 ENHRY, CDR2 SYGVKD. V lost 6 bases to trimming and J lost 5 bases, with 16 bases between them.

This clone was counted a single time. J is TRBJ2-3 and V is TRBV9; D may be TRBD1 or TRBD2 (5 bases each). V gave up 0 bases and J gave up 2 bases, with 13 bases separating them. Germline CDR1 SGDLS, CDR2 YYNGEE. The CDR3 extends over 16 amino acids. In nucleotides, the CDR3 is TGTGCCAGCAGCGTAGTGGCTGGGACCATCACAGATACGCAGTATTTT. Translated: CASSVVAGTITDTQYF.

J is TRBJ1-4 and V is TRBV6-5, with TRBD1 as a possible D gene (5 bases). The CDR3 has 15 residues. Germline CDR1 reads MNHEY; CDR2 reads SVGAGI. V lost 3 bases and J 2 bases, leaving 10 bases between the germline ends. The CDR3 DNA reads as TGTGCCAGCAGTTATCGAGGGACGACTAATGAAAAACTGTTTTTT. Translated, it gives CASSYRGTTNEKLFF.

This clone was found once. This chain uses TRBV2 with TRBJ2-3, with D tentatively TRBD1 or TRBD2 (5 bases each). Germline V gene sequence: CDR1 SNHLY, CDR2 FYNNEI. Trimming stripped 7 bases from V and 2 bases from J, with 13 bases between. The CDR3 is made up of 14 amino acids. The CDR3 DNA sequence: TGTGCCAGCACCTGGGGGACCGACACAGATACGCAGTATTTT. It yields the protein CASTWGTDTDTQYF.

The chain joins TRBV2 to TRBJ2-7, with 9 bases aligning to TRBD1. CDR3 size: 15 residues. Germline lookup yields CDR1 SNHLY and CDR2 FYNNEI. The trim removed 10 bases at V and 3 bases at J, leaving 13 bases unmatched. Here the CDR3 DNA reads TGTGCCAATCTTTCCCCCGGGACAGGGAACTACGAGCAGTACTTC. Translation: CANLSPGTGNYEQYF.

V is TRBV19 and J is TRBJ2-1; 11 nucleotides match TRBD1. The V segment lost 3 bases and the J segment 7 bases; nucleotides outside the gene matches: 2. There are 14 residues in the CDR3. Per the germline V gene, CDR1 is LNHDA and CDR2 is SQIVND (reference sequence). This chain's CDR3 is CASSIGTGGNEQFF. In nucleotides, the CDR3 is TGTGCCAGTAGTATTGGGACAGGGGGGAATGAGCAGTTCTTC.